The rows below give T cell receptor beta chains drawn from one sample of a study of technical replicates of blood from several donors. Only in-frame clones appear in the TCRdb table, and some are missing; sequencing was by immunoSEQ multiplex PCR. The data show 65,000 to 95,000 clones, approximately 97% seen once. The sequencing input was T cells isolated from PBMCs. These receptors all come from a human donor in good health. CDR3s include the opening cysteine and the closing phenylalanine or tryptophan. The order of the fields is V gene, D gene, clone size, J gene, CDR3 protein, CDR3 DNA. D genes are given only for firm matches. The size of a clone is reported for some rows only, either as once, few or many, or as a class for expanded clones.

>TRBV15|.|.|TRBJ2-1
CATSRERGPNEQFF
TGTGCCACCAGCAGAGAAAGAGGGCCGAATGAGCAGTTCTTC
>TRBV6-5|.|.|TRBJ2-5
CASSYSTRKETQYF
TGTGCCAGCAGTTACTCAACTAGAAAAGAGACCCAGTACTTC
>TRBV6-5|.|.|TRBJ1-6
CASSTQGFGSPLHF
TGTGCCAGCAGTACTCAGGGGTTTGGTTCACCCCTCCACTTT
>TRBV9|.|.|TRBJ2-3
CASQRPDTQYF
TGTGCCAGCCAGCGTCCAGATACGCAGTATTTT
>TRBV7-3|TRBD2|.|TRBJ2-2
CASSPRLAGLRELFF
TGTGCCAGCAGCCCACGACTAGCGGGGTTGCGGGAGCTGTTTTTT
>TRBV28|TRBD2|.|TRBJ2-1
CASSLFGRGGEQFF
TGTGCCAGCAGTTTATTCGGGAGGGGGGGTGAGCAGTTCTTC
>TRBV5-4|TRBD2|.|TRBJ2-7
CASRDYSGGRYEQYF
TGTGCCAGCAGGGATTATAGCGGGGGGCGCTACGAGCAGTACTTC
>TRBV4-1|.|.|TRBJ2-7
CASSGRGRDEQYF
TGCGCCAGCAGCGGAAGGGGCCGGGACGAGCAGTACTTC
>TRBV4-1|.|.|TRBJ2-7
CASSQARADSPQYF
TGCGCCAGCAGCCAGGCGAGGGCCGACTCGCCGCAGTACTTC
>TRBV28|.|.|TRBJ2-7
CASSLGAPPVGQYF
TGTGCCAGCAGTTTGGGGGCCCCTCCCGTGGGGCAGTACTTC
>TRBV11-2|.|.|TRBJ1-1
CASSEGASYLDTEAFF
TGTGCCAGCAGCGAGGGCGCTAGCTATCTAGACACTGAAGCTTTCTTT
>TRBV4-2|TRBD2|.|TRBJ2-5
CASSQDFSSGASGKTQYF
TGTGCCAGCAGCCAAGATTTTTCTAGCGGGGCGTCCGGAAAGACCCAGTACTTC
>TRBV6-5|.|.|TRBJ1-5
CASSSSWGDQPQHF
TGTGCCAGCAGTTCGTCCTGGGGAGATCAGCCCCAGCATTTT
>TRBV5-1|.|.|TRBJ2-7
CASSLLRSDRPLYEQYF
TGCGCCAGCAGCCTGCTTAGGTCCGACAGACCTCTCTACGAGCAGTACTTC
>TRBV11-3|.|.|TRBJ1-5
CASSQDTDQPQHF
TGTGCCAGCAGCCAGGACACTGATCAGCCCCAGCATTTT
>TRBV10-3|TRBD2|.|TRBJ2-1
CAISEIGSGSNEQFF
TGTGCCATCAGTGAGATAGGTAGCGGGAGCAATGAGCAGTTCTTC
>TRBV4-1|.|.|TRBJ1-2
CASSREEGLGYTF
TGCGCCAGCAGCCGGGAGGAGGGCCTAGGCTACACCTTC
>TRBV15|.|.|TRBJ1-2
CATSRTGHQGYTF
TGTGCCACCAGCAGAACGGGACATCAGGGCTACACCTTC
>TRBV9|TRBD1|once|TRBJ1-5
CASSPPWDRNLYQPQHF
TGTGCCAGCAGCCCCCCCTGGGACAGAAATTTATATCAGCCCCAGCATTTT
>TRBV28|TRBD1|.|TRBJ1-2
CASSFGTAQGNGYTF
TGTGCCAGCAGTTTCGGGACAGCCCAGGGGAATGGCTACACCTTC
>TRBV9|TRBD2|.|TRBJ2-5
CASNLIPGGPETQYF
TGTGCCAGCAACCTAATTCCGGGGGGGCCAGAGACCCAGTACTTC
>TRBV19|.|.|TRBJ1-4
CASSSTMRGNEKLFF
TGTGCCAGTAGTTCAACTATGCGGGGGAATGAAAAACTGTTTTTT
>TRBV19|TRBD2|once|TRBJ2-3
CASSILGLSTDTQYF
TGTGCCAGTAGTATATTGGGACTAAGCACAGATACGCAGTATTTT
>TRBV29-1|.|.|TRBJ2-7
CSVEDHRYEQYF
TGCAGCGTTGAAGATCATCGGTACGAGCAGTACTTC
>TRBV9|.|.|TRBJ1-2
CASSVRVLGGEGYTF
TGTGCCAGCAGCGTAAGGGTCCTCGGAGGGGAAGGCTACACCTTC
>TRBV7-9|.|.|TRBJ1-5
CASSWGSNQPQHF
TGTGCCAGCAGCTGGGGCAGCAATCAGCCCCAGCATTTT
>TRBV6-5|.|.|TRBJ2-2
CASSYKAHSQRELFF
TGTGCCAGCAGTTACAAGGCGCACAGTCAGCGGGAGCTGTTTTTT
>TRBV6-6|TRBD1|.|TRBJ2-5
CASRNRGFGGTQYF
TGTGCCAGCAGGAACAGGGGTTTTGGCGGGACCCAGTACTTC
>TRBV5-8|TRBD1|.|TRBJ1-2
CASSFSGQSYGYTF
TGTGCCAGCAGCTTTTCGGGACAGAGCTATGGCTACACCTTC
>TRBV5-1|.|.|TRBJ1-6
CASSLAAGTNSPLHF
TGCGCCAGCAGCTTGGCCGCGGGGACCAATTCACCCCTCCACTTT
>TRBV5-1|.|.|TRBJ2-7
CASSLGLSLSSYEQYF
TGCGCCAGCAGCTTGGGTTTAAGCCTTAGCTCCTACGAGCAGTACTTC
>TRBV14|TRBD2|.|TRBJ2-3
CASSQDGRREGRTDTQYF
TGTGCCAGCAGCCAAGATGGTCGGAGGGAGGGCCGGACAGATACGCAGTATTTT
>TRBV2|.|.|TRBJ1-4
CASRRDEKLFF
TGTGCCAGTAGGAGAGATGAAAAACTGTTTTTT
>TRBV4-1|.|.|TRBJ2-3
CASSQGRGWGTDTQYF
TGCGCCAGCAGCCAAGGACGGGGTTGGGGCACAGATACGCAGTATTTT
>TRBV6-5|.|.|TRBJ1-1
CASSYPASGNTEAFF
TGTGCCAGCAGTTACCCCGCTTCGGGGAACACTGAAGCTTTCTTT
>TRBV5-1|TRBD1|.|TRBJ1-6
CASSSGTGGGSPLHF
TGCGCCAGCAGCTCCGGGACAGGGGGCGGATCACCCCTCCACTTT
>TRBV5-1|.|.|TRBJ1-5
CASSLTGQNNQPQHF
TGCGCCAGCAGCTTGACAGGACAAAACAATCAGCCCCAGCATTTT
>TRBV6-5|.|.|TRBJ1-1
CASSYSHGGSTEAFF
TGTGCCAGCAGTTACTCGCACGGCGGCTCGACTGAAGCTTTCTTT
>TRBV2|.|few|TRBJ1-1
CASSEAAQAFF
TGTGCCAGCAGTGAAGCGGCACAAGCTTTCTTT
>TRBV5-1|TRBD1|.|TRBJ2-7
CASSAGQGYTLEQYF
TGCGCCAGCAGCGCCGGACAGGGCTATACCCTGGAGCAGTACTTC
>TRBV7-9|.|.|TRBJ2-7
CASSFLARGYEQYF
TGTGCCAGCAGCTTTCTAGCCAGGGGCTACGAGCAGTACTTC
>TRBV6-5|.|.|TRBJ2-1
CASRGGDRTNNEQFF
TGTGCCAGCAGGGGGGGGGACAGGACCAACAATGAGCAGTTCTTC
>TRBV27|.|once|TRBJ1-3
CASSLRGTGNTIYF
TGTGCCAGCAGTTTAAGGGGTACTGGAAACACCATATATTTT
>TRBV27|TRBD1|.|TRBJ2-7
CASKDGLRTGSHRQYF
TGTGCCAGCAAGGACGGTCTACGGACAGGATCTCATCGGCAGTACTTC
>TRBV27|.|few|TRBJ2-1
CASSPVRLGDNEQFF
TGTGCCAGCAGTCCCGTCCGACTCGGGGACAATGAGCAGTTCTTC
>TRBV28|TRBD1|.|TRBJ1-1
CASSSDPGQGTEAFF
TGTGCCAGCAGTTCAGATCCGGGACAGGGGACTGAAGCTTTCTTT
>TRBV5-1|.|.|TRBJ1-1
CASSLAGQGTTTEAFF
TGCGCCAGCAGCTTGGCGGGGCAGGGGACGACCACTGAAGCTTTCTTT
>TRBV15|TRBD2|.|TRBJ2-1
CATSPGLAGGPGYNEQFF
TGTGCCACCAGTCCGGGACTAGCGGGAGGGCCGGGGTACAATGAGCAGTTCTTC
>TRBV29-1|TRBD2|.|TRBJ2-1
CSVEEAGGPFNEQFF
TGCAGCGTTGAGGAAGCGGGAGGTCCTTTCAATGAGCAGTTCTTC
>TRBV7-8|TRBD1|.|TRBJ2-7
CASSLAPGKTGDHYEQYF
TGTGCCAGCAGCTTAGCTCCGGGGAAGACAGGGGACCACTACGAGCAGTACTTC
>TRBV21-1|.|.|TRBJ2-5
CASSKWSQADLGETQYF
TGTGCCAGCAGCAAATGGAGTCAAGCGGACTTGGGAGAGACCCAGTACTTC
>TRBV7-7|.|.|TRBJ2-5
CASSQRKAGTQYF
TGTGCTAGCAGCCAACGTAAGGCGGGGACCCAGTACTTC
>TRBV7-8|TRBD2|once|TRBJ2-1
CASSFGGASYNEQFF
TGTGCCAGCAGCTTCGGGGGGGCCTCCTACAATGAGCAGTTCTTC
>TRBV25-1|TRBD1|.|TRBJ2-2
CASEPRTGGTGELFF
TGTGCCAGCGAACCCAGGACAGGAGGCACCGGGGAGCTGTTTTTT
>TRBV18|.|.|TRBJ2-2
CASSPLSTGELFF
TGTGCCAGCTCACCACTGAGCACCGGGGAGCTGTTTTTT